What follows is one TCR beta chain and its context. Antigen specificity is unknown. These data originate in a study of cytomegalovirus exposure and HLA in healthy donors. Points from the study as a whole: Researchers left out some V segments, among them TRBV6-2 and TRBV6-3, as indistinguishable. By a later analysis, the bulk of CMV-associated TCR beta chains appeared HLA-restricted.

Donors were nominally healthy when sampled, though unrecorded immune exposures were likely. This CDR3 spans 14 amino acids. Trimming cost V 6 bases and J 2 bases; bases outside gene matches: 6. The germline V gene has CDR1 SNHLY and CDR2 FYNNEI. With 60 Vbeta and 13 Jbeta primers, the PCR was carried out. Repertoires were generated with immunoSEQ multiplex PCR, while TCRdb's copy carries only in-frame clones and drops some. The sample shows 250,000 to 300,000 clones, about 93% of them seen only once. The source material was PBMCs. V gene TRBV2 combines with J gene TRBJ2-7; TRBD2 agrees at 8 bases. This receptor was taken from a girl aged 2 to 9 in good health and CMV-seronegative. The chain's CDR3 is CASRVSGTAYEQYF. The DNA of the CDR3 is TGTGCCAGCAGGGTTAGCGGGACCGCCTACGAGCAGTACTTC.